This T cell receptor beta chain was sequenced during a study of T cell clonality in common variable immunodeficiency. This clone turned up a few times. Its antigen is currently unknown. Coverage ceases 3 residues before the CDR3 finishes, and the germline J gene fills in the end. Germline V gives CDR1 SEHNR, CDR2 FQNEAQ (reference sequence). Trimming removed 5 bases at V and 3 bases at J, with 10 bases between. This CDR3 region has 13 residues. Study-wide results and caveats: In common variable immunodeficiency, TCR beta chains reportedly carried fewer deletions and N-nucleotide insertions. CVID subjects had higher TCRbeta clonality than healthy controls, most marked in about a third. Compared with controls, CVID subjects had fewer shared TCRbeta clones. T cell subpopulation sequencing would be needed to explain CVID clonality.

The repertoire was sequenced with immunoSEQ multiplex PCR; TCRdb's copy has only in-frame clones and lacks some. The repertoire consists of about 55,000 clones, none detected only once. Sequenced: peripheral blood mononuclear cells. The clonotype was recovered from a person aged 18-69 years in good health. The rearrangement uses TRBV7-9 and TRBJ1-1, with a tentative D call TRBD1 (6 bases). This CDR3 reads CASSPRTDTEAFF. The DNA read from the CDR3 is TGTGCCAGCAGCCCTAGGACAGACACTGAA. The whole variable domain, remainder taken from reference TRBV7-9 and TRBJ1-1, is DTGVSQNPRHKITKRGQNVTFRCDPISEHNRLYWYRQTLGQGPEFLTYFQNEAQLEKSRLLSDRFSAERPKGSFSTLEIQRTEQGDSAMYLCASSPRTDTEAFFGQGTRLTVV.